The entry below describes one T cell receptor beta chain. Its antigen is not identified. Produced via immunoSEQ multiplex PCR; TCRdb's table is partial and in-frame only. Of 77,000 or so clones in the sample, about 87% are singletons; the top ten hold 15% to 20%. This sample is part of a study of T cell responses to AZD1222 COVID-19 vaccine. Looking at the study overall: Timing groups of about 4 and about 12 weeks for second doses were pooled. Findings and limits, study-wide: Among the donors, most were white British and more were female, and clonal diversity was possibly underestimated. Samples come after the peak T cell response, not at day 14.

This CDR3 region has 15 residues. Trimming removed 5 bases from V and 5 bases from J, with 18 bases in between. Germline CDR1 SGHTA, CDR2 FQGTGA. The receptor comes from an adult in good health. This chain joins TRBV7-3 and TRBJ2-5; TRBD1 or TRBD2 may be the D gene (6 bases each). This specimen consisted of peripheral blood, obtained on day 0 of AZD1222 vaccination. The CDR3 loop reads CASSATGAGMETQYF. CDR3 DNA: TGTGCCAGCAGCGCAACGGGGGCAGGGATGGAGACCCAGTACTTC.